Shown below are 19 T cell receptor beta chains from a single sample sequenced in a study of blood T cell repertoires in COVID-19. This table comes from immunoSEQ multiplex PCR, and its TCRdb copy is limited to in-frame clones, with some not included. The table shows fewer than 45,000 clones, with approximately 85% occurring only once. The sample comprised peripheral blood. These receptors all come from a middle-aged man with active or convalescent COVID-19.

The J gene is TRBJ2-7, the V gene TRBV29-1; the match to TRBD2 covers 7 bases. The CDR3 is 14 amino acids. Per germline, CDR1 SQVTM and CDR2 ANQGSEA. The CDR3: CSARWGGRTYEQYF. The CDR3, as DNA: TGCAGTGCTCGTTGGGGGGGACGTACCTACGAGCAGTACTTC.

This clone was counted a few times. The rearrangement joins TRBV2 to TRBJ1-4; unclear D gene. There are 14 residues in the CDR3. Trimming cost V 5 bases and J 0 bases, with 7 bases left between them. Germline V gene sequence: CDR1 SNHLY, CDR2 FYNNEI. The CDR3, as DNA: TGTGCCAGCAGTTCACTAGCAACTAATGAAAAACTGTTTTTT. Its translation is CASSSLATNEKLFF.

The gene calls are TRBV30 and TRBJ1-5; weak D call: TRBD1 (6 bases). Germline V CDR1 and CDR2: GTSNPN, SVGIG (reference sequence). V was pared by 7 bases and J by 5 bases, with 15 bases between. CDR3 length equals 13 residues. The CDR3 DNA sequence: TGTGCCTTCGTACAGGGCTACGATCAGCCCCAGCATTTT. Its translation: CAFVQGYDQPQHF.

This clone was seen more than once but under ten times. The rearrangement links TRBV7-9 to TRBJ1-2, with 7 bases fitting TRBD1. Trimming removed 2 bases from V and 6 bases from J; junction bases left unmatched: 18. The germline gives CDR1 SEHNR, CDR2 FQNEAQ (reference sequence). The CDR3 length is 18 residues. DNA for the CDR3: TGTGCCAGCAGCTTAAGGAAGAAGGGGGCGGTTTCTGGAGATGGCTACACCTTC. Translating gives CASSLRKKGAVSGDGYTF.

The V call is TRBV24-1, the J call TRBJ2-1; 9 bases map to TRBD2. This CDR3 contains 18 residues. The junction had 10 bases not matched to a gene; V was cut back by 5 bases and J by 0 bases. Germline V gene sequence: CDR1 KGHDR, CDR2 SFDVKD. The CDR3 spells CATSAPSRGGSSYNEQFF. The CDR3 DNA reads TGTGCCACCAGTGCCCCATCGCGGGGGGGGAGCTCCTACAATGAGCAGTTCTTC.

CDR3: CASSFDSLNYGYTF. In DNA, the CDR3 is TGTGCCAGCAGCTTCGACAGCCTTAACTATGGCTACACCTTC. The chain uses TRBV7-2 and TRBJ1-2; TRBD1 is a possible D gene (5 bases). The CDR3 totals 14 residues. V lost 3 bases and J 1 base, leaving 9 bases between the germline ends. From germline, CDR1 is SGHTA and CDR2 FQGNSA.

This rearrangement joins TRBV7-6 to TRBJ1-6, with D possibly matching TRBD1 (5 bases). Deletions cut 6 bases from V and 10 bases from J, with 16 bases between. The CDR3 has 14 amino acids. CDR1 is SGHVS, CDR2 FNYEAQ, per germline. The CDR3 DNA sequence: TGTGCCAGCAGAGATCCCCAGGGCCGATCACCCCTCCACTTT. Its translation: CASRDPQGRSPLHF.

This clone was found once. CDR3 residues: CASYPQGGPYNEQFF. Here the CDR3 DNA reads TGCGCCAGCTACCCGCAGGGTGGGCCCTACAATGAGCAGTTCTTC. The V call is TRBV5-1, the J call TRBJ2-1; D is perhaps TRBD1 (5 bases). Germline V lookup: CDR1 SGHRS, CDR2 YFSETQ. V was pared by 7 bases and J by 2 bases, with 16 bases between. This CDR3 spans 15 amino acids.

The chain employs TRBV6-5 and TRBJ1-2; 9 bases match TRBD1. Germline CDR1 MNHEY, CDR2 SVGAGI. The CDR3 sequence is 13 residues long. J was trimmed by 6 bases and V by 6 bases; bases with no gene match: 5. DNA for the CDR3: TGTGCCAGCAGAAGCACAGGGGGCAATGGCTACACCTTC. The encoded protein is CASRSTGGNGYTF.

The V call is TRBV20-1, the J call TRBJ2-1; possible D gene TRBD2, 6 bases. Germline lookup yields CDR1 DFQATT and CDR2 SNEGSKA (reference sequence). The CDR3 is 12 residues long. Trimming pared 3 bases from V and 7 bases from J, leaving 10 bases between. The CDR3 DNA reads TGCAGTGCTAGTGGGGGGAGGAATGAGCAGTTCTTC. Encoded protein: CSASGGRNEQFF.

This clone was counted only a few times. The chain links TRBV9 to TRBJ1-4, with 8 bases fitting TRBD1. Germline values: CDR1 SGDLS, CDR2 YYNGEE. The CDR3 has 16 residues. Germline trimming cut 0 bases from V and 7 bases from J; bases unmatched to any gene: 8. The CDR3 coding sequence is TGTGCCAGCAGCGTAGCGCAGGGGGCTAAGGGTGAAAAACTGTTTTTT. Translated, it gives CASSVAQGAKGEKLFF.

DNA of the CDR3: TGTGCCAGCAGCCCCGGGACAGCCTGGAAGAGCGGCTACACCTTC. It specifies CASSPGTAWKSGYTF. The V and J genes are TRBV5-4 and TRBJ1-2; TRBD1 matches at 7 bases. This CDR3 comprises 15 residues. Losses at the gene ends were 4 bases for V and 8 bases for J; bases not matched to a gene: 14. CDR1 and CDR2 (germline): SGHNT, YYREEE (reference sequence).

This rearrangement joins TRBV28 to TRBJ1-1; 10 bases match TRBD1. The V and J ends lost 3 bases and 7 bases, in that order; junction bases with no gene match: 5. CDR1 and CDR2 from the germline V gene are MDHEN and SYDVKM. The CDR3 is 14 residues long. The CDR3 region is CASSLMGQGFEAFF. The CDR3 DNA reads as TGTGCCAGCAGTTTGATGGGACAGGGGTTTGAAGCTTTCTTT.

In DNA form, the CDR3 reads TGTGCCAGCAGAGTAACCTGGAGTGCGCAGTACTTC. Its translation is CASRVTWSAQYF. V is TRBV27 and J is TRBJ2-7; D uncertain. CDR1 is MNHEY, CDR2 SMNVEV, per germline (reference sequence). V was pared by 6 bases and J by 9 bases, with 15 bases between. This CDR3 contains 12 residues.

J is TRBJ1-1 and V is TRBV7-2; 12 positions match TRBD1. Losses at the gene ends were 7 bases for V and 4 bases for J; bases not matched to a gene: 10. Per germline, CDR1 SGHTA and CDR2 FQGNSA. The CDR3 is 16 amino acids. The CDR3 sequence is CASTPRGQGAPTEAFF. CDR3 DNA: TGTGCCAGCACCCCCAGGGGACAGGGGGCCCCCACTGAAGCTTTCTTT.

The chain couples TRBV6-5 to TRBJ2-2; the D gene is possibly TRBD1 (5 bases). V dropped 3 bases and J dropped 4 bases, with 9 bases sitting between them. CDR3 length: 14 amino acids. Germline assignment: CDR1 MNHEY and CDR2 SVGAGI. Here the CDR3 DNA reads TGTGCCAGCAGTTATGGAACAGGCACCGGGGAGCTGTTTTTT. Protein: CASSYGTGTGELFF.

This chain uses TRBV18 with TRBJ1-1; 7 nucleotides align to TRBD1. Looked up from germline, CDR1 is KGHSH and CDR2 is LQKENI. J gave up 1 base and V 3 bases, and 2 bases lay outside the gene matches. The CDR3 is 14 amino acids. In DNA form, the CDR3 reads TGTGCCAGCTCACCTCAGGGGGGGAACACTGAAGCTTTCTTT. Translating gives CASSPQGGNTEAFF.

The chain uses TRBV2 and TRBJ2-7; TRBD2 matches 9 bases. V trimming: 7 bases; J trimming: 4 bases; junction bases outside the gene matches: 8. This CDR3 is built from 14 residues. CDR1 and CDR2 (germline): SNHLY, FYNNEI. The CDR3 coding sequence is TGTGCCAGCACAGGGACTAGCAGTGATTACGAGCAGTACTTC. Translation gives CASTGTSSDYEQYF.

This rearrangement joins TRBV7-2 to TRBJ2-7; D possibly corresponds to TRBD2 (5 bases). This CDR3 region has 14 residues. Between the trimmed V and J ends, which lost 8 bases and 3 bases, there was a span of 17 bases. CDR1 SGHTA and CDR2 FQGNSA come from the germline V gene. CDR3 bases: TGTGCCAGCGTAAAAGACCCCGCGGGCTACGAGCAGTACTTC. Its translation is CASVKDPAGYEQYF.